The T cell receptor (beta chain) under discussion was sequenced for a study of T-cell reconstitution after alpha-beta-depleted transplantation in children. Study conclusions and caveats: As was reported, about two months after transplant, alpha-beta T cells came from several hundred expanded graft clones. Hyperexpanded clones declined; after one year, newly produced T cells mostly supplied diversity. TCRbeta diversity was high at day 60 in some patients (a result of surviving recipient T cells and thymic progenitors).

Germline V gene lookup returns CDR1 KGHDR and CDR2 SFDVKD. Trimming cost V 5 bases and J 9 bases, with 18 bases left between them. This CDR3 has 14 residues. Using unique molecular identifiers, the investigators prepared the TCRbeta library. TCRdb reprocessed the PCR reads with MiXCR, giving one entry per CDR3 protein. The sample lists hundreds of thousands of distinct CDR3 sequences, around 17% seen once, with 5% in the top ten. This clonotype appeared a few times. What it recognizes is unknown. Material: PBMCs, mostly from graft donor cells, obtained 360 days after TCRalphabeta/CD19-depleted stem cell transplant. The V and J genes are TRBV24-1 and TRBJ2-5; D remains ambiguous. The sequence came from a male patient between 5 and 17 years old who had a stem cell transplant for acute lymphoblastic leukemia, so the T cells may come from the graft donor. CDR3 protein: CATSGPANRGAQYF. The CDR3 region has the DNA TGTGCCACCAGTGGCCCGGCGAACCGTGGGGCCCAGTACTTC.